The 6 T cell receptor beta chains presented below share a single source sample, sequenced in a study of cytomegalovirus exposure and HLA in healthy donors. It was with 60 Vbeta and 13 Jbeta primers that the PCR ran. Sequenced by immunoSEQ multiplex PCR; TCRdb stores in-frame clones only, minus some. The sample holds around 150,000 clones, almost 80% seen once. Sequenced: PBMCs. The receptors here all came from a male donor in good health and CMV-seronegative.

This chain joins TRBV5-4 and TRBJ2-3; TRBD1 matches at 7 bases. V lost 4 bases and J lost 6; bases outside the gene matches: 8. Germline CDR1 and CDR2: SGHNT and YYREEE (reference sequence). The CDR3 covers 14 residues. The CDR3 region has the DNA TGTGCCAGCAGCCGACAGGGCGTAGGCGATACGCAGTATTTT. Amino acid sequence: CASSRQGVGDTQYF.

The rearrangement uses TRBV19 and TRBJ1-6, with D unresolved. This CDR3 has 12 residues. CDR1 LNHDA and CDR2 SQIVND come from the germline V gene (reference sequence). V was trimmed by 7 bases and J by 7 bases, leaving 8 bases between them. The CDR3 DNA is TGTGCCAGTAAAGAGTACAATTCACCCCTCCACTTT. It is translated as CASKEYNSPLHF. The full variable domain, with the rest looked up from reference TRBV19 and TRBJ1-6, is DGGITQSPKYLFRKEGQNVTLSCEQNLNHDAMYWYRQDPGQGLRLIYYSQIVNDFQKGDIAEGYSVSREKKESFPLTVTSAQKNPTAFYLCASKEYNSPLHFGNGTRLTVT.

The chain has TRBV19 and TRBJ2-2, with D perhaps TRBD1 (6 bases). The V and J ends lost 3 bases and 1 base respectively, with 9 bases between them. This CDR3 spans 15 amino acids. The V gene's germline CDR1 is LNHDA and CDR2 SQIVND (reference sequence). In nucleotides, the CDR3 is TGTGCCAGTAGTATCGGACAGAGGAACACCGGGGAGCTGTTTTTT. This translates into CASSIGQRNTGELFF. Full variable domain (rest looked up from reference TRBV19 and TRBJ2-2): DGGITQSPKYLFRKEGQNVTLSCEQNLNHDAMYWYRQDPGQGLRLIYYSQIVNDFQKGDIAEGYSVSREKKESFPLTVTSAQKNPTAFYLCASSIGQRNTGELFFGEGSRLTVL.

This chain connects TRBV4-1 to TRBJ1-6; the D gene is possibly TRBD1 (6 bases). The V gene's germline CDR1 is MGHRA and CDR2 YSYEKL. Trimming left V 3 bases short and J 7 bases short, with 16 bases between. This CDR3 is 16 amino acids long. The chain's CDR3 is CASSHDRPSRNSPLHF. Here the CDR3 DNA reads TGCGCCAGCAGCCACGACAGGCCGTCCCGGAATTCACCCCTCCACTTT.

The CDR3 spells CASSFSRTYNEQFF. CDR3 in DNA: TGTGCCAGCAGTTTCTCTAGGACCTACAATGAGCAGTTCTTC. The chain carries TRBV28 and TRBJ2-1; unclear D gene. Per the germline V gene, CDR1 is MDHEN and CDR2 is SYDVKM. The CDR3 sequence is 14 residues long. V lost 3 bases and J 2 bases, leaving 8 bases between the germline ends.

J is TRBJ2-7 and V is TRBV10-2, with a possible D match to TRBD1 (5 bases). Germline V lookup: CDR1 WSHSY, CDR2 SAAADI. The CDR3 spans 15 residues. Trimming shortened V by 6 bases and J by 0 bases, and 15 bases separated the two germline ends. CDR3 region: CASSALAGFSYEQYF. The DNA of the CDR3 is TGCGCCAGCAGCGCCTTGGCAGGGTTCTCCTACGAGCAGTACTTC.